This T cell receptor beta chain was obtained from a study of T cells in Graves' hyperthyroidism and ophthalmopathy. Study observations and caveats: Researchers report that a 13 V-J model separated ophthalmopathy from stable hyperthyroidism.

Investigators excluded patients with uncontrolled infection, other autoimmune disease, pregnancy or lactation. This clonotype was recorded many times. The target antigen is unknown. The source material, RNA transcripts, was used to amplify TCR beta CDR3 regions. HTBI primers drove first-round RT-PCR of the TCR CDR3. From the multiplex PCR reads, TCRdb called clonotypes with MiXCR, one entry per CDR3 protein. Among about 420,000 distinct CDR3 sequences listed, around 14% were seen once. Germline loops: CDR1 LGHDT, CDR2 YNNKEL (reference sequence). This CDR3 contains 15 residues. Germline trimming cut 6 bases from V and 3 bases from J; bases unmatched to any gene: 6.

The sequence was obtained from a woman under 30 with Graves' hyperthyroidism. The V call is TRBV3-1, the J call TRBJ2-2; 8 bases are shared with TRBD1. The sequenced sample was blood. CDR3 in DNA: TGTGCCAGCAGGTACAGGGGGTATGACACCGGGGAGCTGTTTTTT. It specifies CASRYRGYDTGELFF.